What follows describes a single T cell receptor beta chain. Per the authors' pipeline: Amplification with reference gene primers provided the estimates of nucleated cell counts. Libraries were prepared by immunoSEQ multiplex PCR; TCRdb keeps only in-frame clonotypes and omits some of them. V and J calls and clone size come straight from that table; D and trimming were deduced from the DNA. The table has about 160,000 clones, around 81% seen once. The data originate from a study of blood T cell repertoires in COVID-19. Study at large: Material from acute and convalescent COVID-19 was sourced from the United States, Italy and Spain. In each case, the material was cDNA or gDNA derived from T cells, B-cell-depleted T cells, or PBMCs.

The sequence was obtained from a man between 65 and 80 years old who had recovered from COVID-19. The sequencing input was peripheral blood.

Here the CDR3 DNA reads TGCAGTGCTAAAGGAGGCTACGAGCAGTACTTC. This codes for CSAKGGYEQYF. The chain uses TRBV20-1 and TRBJ2-7; the D gene is possibly TRBD2 (5 bases). Germline V lookup: CDR1 DFQATT, CDR2 SNEGSKA (reference sequence). V lost 4 bases to trimming and J lost 3 bases, with 7 bases between them. The CDR3 is 11 residues long.